The T cell receptor beta chain described here comes from a study of T cells after posttransplantation cyclophosphamide. Study-wide points: Blood and skin or GI T cell repertoires showed limited TRB overlap. Later post-transplant blood repertoires were often dominated by donor CD8+ memory clones. Recipient CMV seropositivity and CMV reactivation strongly tracked TRB clonality.

With V trimmed by 5 bases and J by 7 bases, 9 bases remained unmatched. This CDR3 region has 14 residues. Germline V gives CDR1 ENHRY, CDR2 SYGVKD. Concerning this clone: Its target is not known.

Cyclophosphamide on days +3 and +4 followed busulfan-fludarabine conditioning and a marrow graft. The assay was immunoSEQ multiplex PCR, and TCRdb's table has in-frame clones only and misses some. The sample lists more than 4,000 clones, 77% occurring once. This rearrangement joins TRBV10-3 to TRBJ2-7, with 9 bases that match TRBD1. The TCR originated in a male patient between 45 and 60 years old who received an allogeneic stem cell transplant from an unrelated donor, was CMV-positive, and had acute GVHD only. Some of the T cells might come from the graft donor. The sample was PBMCs, taken 25 to 30 days after a stem cell transplant with posttransplant cyclophosphamide. This CDR3 is CAISSRDRVREQYF. The CDR3 nucleotides read TGTGCCATCAGTTCCCGGGACAGGGTCCGTGAGCAGTACTTC.